What follows describes a single T cell receptor (beta chain). Deletions cut 4 bases from V and 2 bases from J, with 16 bases between. Germline V gene lookup returns CDR1 SGHRS and CDR2 YFSETQ. CDR3 length: 16 amino acids. Sequencing was performed with immunoSEQ multiplex PCR; in TCRdb, only in-frame clones are kept and a portion is missing. This table holds about 25,000 clones, more than 75% found once. This sample stems from a study of blood T cell repertoires in COVID-19. Study-wide context: Sources were T cells, B-cell-depleted T cells, or PBMCs; the material itself was cDNA or gDNA.

This chain links TRBV5-1 with TRBJ2-4; the D gene is possibly TRBD2 (5 bases). The sample comprised peripheral blood. The receptor's source is a woman aged 80 or older with acute or convalescent COVID-19. The CDR3 spells CASSEADPRPKNIQYF. The CDR3 DNA reads TGCGCCAGCAGCGAAGCGGACCCCCGGCCCAAAAACATTCAGTACTTC.